A single sample gave rise to the 5 T cell receptor beta chains below, sequenced in a study of blood T cell repertoires in COVID-19. Clones were read by immunoSEQ multiplex PCR, and TCRdb kept only the in-frame ones, dropping some. The table shows approximately 89,000 clones, with roughly nine tenths occurring only once. What was sequenced was peripheral blood. These receptors were obtained from an older man with acute or convalescent COVID-19.

This chain joins TRBV28 and TRBJ1-2, with a weak D call TRBD1 (5 bases). This CDR3 spans 14 amino acids. Trimming removed 2 bases at V and 4 bases at J, with 11 bases between. In germline, CDR1 is MDHEN, CDR2 SYDVKM. CDR3 sequence reads: CASSLQGAVYGYTF. The CDR3 DNA reads as TGTGCCAGCAGTTTACAAGGGGCGGTCTATGGCTACACCTTC.

The chain uses TRBV18 and TRBJ1-4, with TRBD1 as a possible D gene (6 bases). The CDR3 length is 12 residues. The V gene's germline CDR1 is KGHSH and CDR2 LQKENI. V was cut by 8 bases and J by 5 bases, with 9 bases left in between. The CDR3 coding sequence is TGTGCCAGCGGGACACGGAATGAAAAACTGTTTTTT. It encodes CASGTRNEKLFF.

A single count supports this clone. This chain links TRBV5-1 with TRBJ2-5, with TRBD1 matching over 7 bases. CDR3 length equals 14 residues. V gave up 3 bases and J gave up 3 bases; unmatched junction bases: 5. CDR1 SGHRS and CDR2 YFSETQ come from the germline V gene. CDR3 sequence: CASSSGTEKETQYF. For the CDR3, the DNA is TGCGCCAGCAGCTCCGGGACAGAAAAAGAGACCCAGTACTTC.

There are a few counts of this clone. The chain is built from TRBV25-1 and TRBJ1-5; TRBD1 is a possible D gene (5 bases). The CDR3 is 13 residues long. With 3 bases removed from V and 3 bases from J, the gap between germline ends came to 6 bases. In germline, CDR1 is MGHDK, CDR2 SYGVNS. The CDR3 sequence is CASSDRANQPQHF. CDR3 nucleotide sequence: TGTGCCAGCAGTGACAGGGCCAATCAGCCCCAGCATTTT. Full variable domain (outside the CDR3, taken from reference TRBV25-1 and TRBJ1-5): EADIYQTPRYLVIGTGKKITLECSQTMGHDKMYWYQQDPGMELHLIHYSYGVNSTEKGDLSSESTVSRIRTEHFPLTLESARPSHTSQYLCASSDRANQPQHFGDGTRLSIL.

This chain links TRBV5-1 with TRBJ1-4; D possibly corresponds to TRBD1 (6 bases). Per the germline V gene, CDR1 is SGHRS and CDR2 is YFSETQ. This CDR3 spans 18 amino acids. V lost 0 bases, J lost 3 bases, and 18 bases lay in between. CDR3 bases: TGCGCCAGCAGCTTGGCCGAGGGGGGGCGCAAGGCTAATGAAAAACTGTTTTTT. Translating gives CASSLAEGGRKANEKLFF.